The T cell receptor (beta chain) under discussion was sequenced for a study of blood T cell repertoires in COVID-19. Study overall: Specimens from acute and convalescent COVID-19 originated in the United States, Italy and Spain.

Adults between about 18 and 95 years of age took part from about two dozen US areas. In assigning cohorts, the study relied on participant-reported clinical history. For recovered donors of Cohort 3, there were two negative PCRs, clearance, or symptom resolution. TCRdb keeps only in-frame clones here, not all; method: immunoSEQ multiplex PCR. Counted here are around 62,000 clones, approximately 90% occurring once; the ten biggest clones make up around 10%. Trimming cost V 5 bases and J 3 bases, with 13 bases left between them. From germline, CDR1 is LNHDA and CDR2 SQIVND (reference sequence). The CDR3 totals 14 residues.

The clonotype comes from a woman between 40 and 55 years old who had recovered from COVID-19. The chain uses TRBV19 and TRBJ1-2; TRBD1 is a possible D gene (6 bases). Sequencing was performed on PBMCs or T cells enriched from blood (not recorded which). CDR3 in amino acids: CASSADSTDYGYTF. In nucleotides, the CDR3 is TGTGCCAGTAGTGCGGACAGTACTGACTATGGCTACACCTTC.